This TCR beta chain was identified during a study of T cells in Graves' hyperthyroidism and ophthalmopathy. Turning to the study itself: Peripheral blood collection took place at initial diagnosis, before any treatment. General study findings and limits: Most expanded thyroid clonotypes above 0.001 also appeared in blood. It was a median around seven months before onset that the model predicted ophthalmopathy.

In making diagnoses, clinical symptoms, serum thyroxine and TRAb, thyroid ultrasound and orbital computed tomography were all used. TCR beta CDR3 sequences were amplified from RNA transcripts. HTBI primers drove first-round RT-PCR of the TCR CDR3. TCRdb re-derived calls from the multiplex PCR reads in MiXCR, one entry per CDR3 protein. This sample carries about 360,000 distinct CDR3 sequences, about 12% of them seen once, and the ten largest clones take around 9.2%. Unmatched junction bases numbered 10, after V lost 4 bases and J lost 7 bases. The CDR3 consists of 15 residues. CDR1 is LGHDT, CDR2 YNNKEL, per germline (reference sequence). This clonotype occurred many times. The antigen is unknown.

J is TRBJ2-7 and V is TRBV3-1; 10 nucleotides agree with TRBD2. Specimen: blood. The sequence was obtained from a woman between 18 and 29 years old with Graves' hyperthyroidism. This CDR3 is CASSPTGTSAFEQYF. The CDR3 nucleotides read TGTGCCAGCAGCCCTACCGGGACTAGCGCGTTTGAGCAGTACTTC.